The next 22 T cell receptor beta chains were all read from a single sample in a study of PD-1 blockade in classical Hodgkin lymphoma. Assay used: immunoSEQ multiplex PCR; TCRdb lists only in-frame clones, some missing. There are 95,000 to 100,000 clones in the sample; about 89% occur only once, and around 6.6% lies in the top ten. Autologous stem cell transplantation was followed by relapse in every patient, and brentuximab vedotin exposure varied. This specimen consisted of peripheral blood mononuclear cells (PBMCs), obtained before the second cycle of nivolumab. Receptor source: a human donor with classical Hodgkin lymphoma.

V is TRBV9 and J is TRBJ2-3; 9 bases agree with TRBD1. There are 20 residues in the CDR3. Trimming cost V 0 bases and J 2 bases; bases outside gene matches: 16. From germline, CDR1 is SGDLS and CDR2 YYNGEE. CDR3 in DNA: TGTGCCAGCAGCGTAGCTACGGGATATATGGGGACAGGGTACACAGATACGCAGTATTTT. Translating it yields CASSVATGYMGTGYTDTQYF. Supplemented by reference TRBV9 and TRBJ2-3, the full variable domain reads DSGVTQTPKHLITATGQRVTLRCSPRSGDLSVYWYQQSLDQGLQFLIQYYNGEERAKGNILERFSAQQFPDLHSELNLSSLELGDSALYFCASSVATGYMGTGYTDTQYFGPGTRLTVL.

This clone showed up just a few times. The chain uses TRBV6-1 and TRBJ1-5, with 7 bases lining up with TRBD1. CDR3 length: 14 residues. Per germline, CDR1 MNHNS and CDR2 SASEGT. V lost 0 bases to trimming and J lost 7 bases; unmatched junction nucleotides: 3. CDR3 sequence reads: CASSEARGSQPQHF. The DNA of the CDR3 is TGTGCCAGCAGTGAAGCCAGGGGGAGCCAGCCCCAGCATTTT.

The chain employs TRBV7-6 and TRBJ2-7; perhaps D is TRBD1 or TRBD2 (5 bases each). V dropped 4 bases and J dropped 1 base, with 11 bases sitting between them. The V gene's germline CDR1 is SGHVS and CDR2 FNYEAQ. The CDR3 loop spans 14 amino acids. CDR3 in amino acids: CASSSRDGSYEQYF. CDR3 sequence (DNA): TGTGCCAGCAGCTCCCGGGACGGGTCCTACGAGCAGTACTTC.

The chain couples TRBV7-2 to TRBJ1-2; 8 nucleotides align to TRBD1. The CDR3 loop spans 13 amino acids. From germline, CDR1 is SGHTA and CDR2 FQGNSA. Losses at the gene ends were 1 base for V and 8 bases for J; bases not matched to a gene: 3. As DNA, the CDR3 is TGTGCCAGCAGCTTAGTAAGGACAGGGGGCTACACCTTC. Translated, it gives CASSLVRTGGYTF.

This sequence joins TRBV27 and TRBJ2-5, with TRBD2 matching over 8 bases. This CDR3 region has 15 residues. V shed 6 bases, J shed 2 bases, and the junction held 8 bases outside the gene matches. The germline CDR1 and CDR2 sequences are MNHEY and SMNVEV (reference sequence). CDR3 nucleotide sequence: TGTGCCAGCAGCCCTTTAGCGGGGAATCAAGAGACCCAGTACTTC. It translates to CASSPLAGNQETQYF.

The rearrangement uses TRBV4-3 and TRBJ2-7; D gene ambiguous. V was cut by 0 bases and J by 3 bases, with 6 bases left in between. Per the germline V gene, CDR1 is LGHNA and CDR2 is YSLEER. CDR3 size: 13 residues. The CDR3 region is CASSQDERYEQYF. CDR3 in DNA: TGCGCCAGCAGCCAAGATGAGCGCTACGAGCAGTACTTC.

V usage is TRBV19 and J usage is TRBJ2-1; D gene unclear. The germline V gene has CDR1 LNHDA and CDR2 SQIVND (reference sequence). The V and J ends lost 0 bases and 15 bases respectively, with 18 bases between them. The CDR3 runs to 14 residues. CDR3 in amino acids: CASSIEGSNRWRFF. The CDR3 nucleotides are TGTGCCAGTAGTATAGAGGGTTCGAACAGATGGCGGTTCTTC.

The V and J genes are TRBV4-2 and TRBJ1-5, with a weak D call TRBD1 (6 bases). V gave up 1 base and J gave up 3 bases, with 16 bases separating them. Germline loops: CDR1 LGHNA, CDR2 YNFKEQ. CDR3 length: 17 amino acids. CDR3 residues: CASSQVGAGGLNQPQHF. In nucleotides, the CDR3 is TGTGCCAGCAGCCAAGTTGGGGCTGGGGGCCTCAATCAGCCCCAGCATTTT.

V and J are TRBV11-3 and TRBJ1-1; TRBD1 matches at 7 bases. The CDR3 totals 15 residues. Looked up from germline, CDR1 is SGHNT and CDR2 is YENEEA. The V and J ends lost 5 bases and 0 bases, in that order; junction bases with no gene match: 6. In DNA, the CDR3 is TGTGCCAGCAGCGAGCGGACAGGTCTGAACACTGAAGCTTTCTTT. Amino acids: CASSERTGLNTEAFF.

The rearrangement joins TRBV4-1 to TRBJ2-7; tentative D call: TRBD1 (5 bases). Germline V gene sequence: CDR1 MGHRA, CDR2 YSYEKL. V lost 0 bases and J 2 bases, leaving 5 bases between the germline ends. This CDR3 comprises 13 residues. The CDR3 DNA is TGCGCCAGCAGCCAAGAACAGGCCTACGAGCAGTACTTC. Amino acids: CASSQEQAYEQYF.

The gene calls are TRBV4-3 and TRBJ1-1; D remains ambiguous. The CDR3 runs 13 residues. V was pared by 0 bases and J by 7 bases, with 9 bases between. The V gene's germline CDR1 is LGHNA and CDR2 YSLEER. CDR3 amino acids: CASSQEGVVEAFF. DNA of the CDR3: TGCGCCAGCAGCCAAGAGGGAGTTGTTGAAGCTTTCTTT.

The J gene is TRBJ1-1, the V gene TRBV6-1; no clear D. V was trimmed by 0 bases and J by 13 bases, leaving 0 bases between them. The germline V gene has CDR1 MNHNS and CDR2 SASEGT. The CDR3 is made up of 8 amino acids. The CDR3 region has the DNA TGTGCCAGCAGTGAAGCTTTCTTT. This encodes CASSEAFF.

This clone turned up a few times. V usage is TRBV5-1 and J usage is TRBJ2-5, with 8 bases fitting TRBD1. The germline V gene encodes CDR1 SGHRS and CDR2 YFSETQ. This CDR3 has 13 residues. Trimming took 6 bases from V and 5 from J; bases not matched to a gene: 6. In DNA form, the CDR3 reads TGCGCCAGCACAGGGGGCGACGACGAGACCCAGTACTTC. It codes for CASTGGDDETQYF.

This chain uses TRBV7-9 with TRBJ2-5; TRBD1 aligns across 8 bases. V was pared by 2 bases and J by 5 bases, with 7 bases of the junction left unmatched. The CDR3 consists of 15 residues. The germline V gene encodes CDR1 SEHNR and CDR2 FQNEAQ (reference sequence). The CDR3, as DNA: TGTGCCAGCAGCTTATCCGGACAGGGTATGGAGACCCAGTACTTC. Its translation is CASSLSGQGMETQYF.

The chain has TRBV30 and TRBJ2-7, with TRBD1 identical over 9 bases. The germline CDR1 and CDR2 sequences are GTSNPN and SVGIG (reference sequence). V gave up 4 bases and J gave up 6 bases; unmatched junction bases: 7. The CDR3 consists of 13 residues. CDR3 protein: CAWIPGQGGEQYF. CDR3 nucleotides: TGTGCCTGGATTCCGGGACAGGGAGGCGAGCAGTACTTC.

The J gene is TRBJ1-1, the V gene TRBV20-1; no clear D. The CDR3 length is 11 residues. The V gene lost 3 bases and the J gene lost 1 base, with 3 bases spanning the gap. Looked up from germline, CDR1 is DFQATT and CDR2 is SNEGSKA (reference sequence). In DNA form, the CDR3 reads TGCAGTGCTAGGCGGAACACTGAAGCTTTCTTT. It codes for CSARRNTEAFF.

In regard to this clone: The same CDR3 arises from other DNA sequences in this sample as well. The rearrangement links TRBV28 to TRBJ1-2; 10 nucleotides align to TRBD1. The V gene's germline CDR1 is MDHEN and CDR2 SYDVKM. This CDR3 comprises 15 residues. The V gene end was trimmed by 3 bases and the J gene end by 2 bases; junction bases not matched to a gene: 3. The CDR3 DNA is TGTGCCAGCAGTTTTAGGGACAGGGGAAACTATGGCTACACCTTC. It encodes CASSFRDRGNYGYTF.

This chain links TRBV7-3 with TRBJ1-5; D is unresolved. The ends were cut back, 1 base at V and 7 bases at J, with 2 bases in the middle. CDR1 SGHTA and CDR2 FQGTGA come from the germline V gene. The CDR3 is 11 residues long. CDR3 nucleotides: TGTGCCAGCAGCTTAAGACAGCCCCAGCATTTT. Its protein product is CASSLRQPQHF.

The CDR3 is CASSLAIGGGEKLFF. The CDR3 DNA follows: TGTGCCAGCAGCTTAGCGATCGGGGGCGGCGAAAAACTGTTTTTT. The chain joins TRBV7-9 to TRBJ1-4, with D maybe TRBD1 (6 bases). Germline-derived CDR1 and CDR2 are SEHNR and FQNEAQ (reference sequence). The CDR3 extends over 15 amino acids. Trimming removed 0 bases at V and 8 bases at J, with 13 bases between. Complete variable domain (other parts from reference TRBV7-9 and TRBJ1-4): DTGVSQNPRHKITKRGQNVTFRCDPISEHNRLYWYRQTLGQGPEFLTYFQNEAQLEKSRLLSDRFSAERPKGSFSTLEIQRTEQGDSAMYLCASSLAIGGGEKLFFGSGTQLSVL.

The chain is built from TRBV19 and TRBJ2-1; D possibly uses TRBD1 or TRBD2 (6 bases each). V dropped 4 bases and J dropped 8 bases, with 24 bases sitting between them. CDR1 and CDR2 from the germline V gene are LNHDA and SQIVND (reference sequence). This CDR3 spans 17 amino acids. The CDR3 region has the DNA TGTGCCAGTAGTACGACCGACGGGGGCGTAGGACGCGATGAGCAGTTCTTC. It codes for CASSTTDGGVGRDEQFF.

V is TRBV6-5 and J is TRBJ2-5, with 8 bases lining up with TRBD1. The CDR3 is made up of 15 amino acids. Germline values: CDR1 MNHEY, CDR2 SVGAGI. With V trimmed by 0 bases and J by 5 bases, 5 bases remained unmatched. The DNA of the CDR3 is TGTGCCAGCAGTTACTCCGGACAGGGCGGGGAGACCCAGTACTTC. Translating it yields CASSYSGQGGETQYF.

The table lists this clone with a few counts. This chain joins TRBV15 and TRBJ2-1; D not resolved. The germline V and J ends were trimmed by 0 bases and 4 bases, with 10 bases remaining between them. This CDR3 is 15 amino acids long. CDR1 is LNHNV and CDR2 is YYDKDF in the germline V gene (reference sequence). In DNA, the CDR3 is TGTGCCACCAGCAGAGATAGGGATCCTTACAATGAGCAGTTCTTC. Protein product: CATSRDRDPYNEQFF.